This section outlines one TCR beta chain sequence together with its context. Here immunoSEQ multiplex PCR was the method, and the copy in TCRdb shows in-frame clones only, minus some. The sample carries 20,000 to 30,000 clones, about 90% recorded once. This sample is part of a study of blood T cell repertoires in COVID-19. Study context: Sites in the United States, Italy and Spain provided acute and convalescent COVID-19 samples.

There are 12 residues in the CDR3. The germline gives CDR1 LGHNT, CDR2 FRNRAP. The V gene lost 2 bases and the J gene lost 10 bases, with 11 bases spanning the gap. The receptor comes from a man between 70 and 80 years old with acute or convalescent COVID-19. The rearrangement joins TRBV12-5 to TRBJ1-1; D is perhaps TRBD1 (6 bases). The sequenced sample consisted of peripheral blood. CDR3 sequence: CASGLSGGSAFF. CDR3 nucleotide sequence: TGTGCTAGTGGTTTGAGTGGGGGCTCAGCTTTCTTT.